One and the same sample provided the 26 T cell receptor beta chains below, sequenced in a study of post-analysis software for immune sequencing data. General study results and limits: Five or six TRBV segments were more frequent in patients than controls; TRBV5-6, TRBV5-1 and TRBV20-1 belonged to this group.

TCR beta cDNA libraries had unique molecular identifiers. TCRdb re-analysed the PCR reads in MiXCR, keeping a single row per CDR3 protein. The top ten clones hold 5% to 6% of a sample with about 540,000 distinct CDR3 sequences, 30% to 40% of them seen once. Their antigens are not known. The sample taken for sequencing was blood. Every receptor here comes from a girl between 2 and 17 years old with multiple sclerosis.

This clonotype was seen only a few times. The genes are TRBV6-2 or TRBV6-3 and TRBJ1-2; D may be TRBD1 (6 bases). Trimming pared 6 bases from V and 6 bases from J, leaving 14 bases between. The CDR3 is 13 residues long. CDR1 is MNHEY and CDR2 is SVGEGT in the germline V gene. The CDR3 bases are TGTGCCAGCAGACGCGGGACACTCGATGGCTACACCTTC. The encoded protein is CASRRGTLDGYTF.

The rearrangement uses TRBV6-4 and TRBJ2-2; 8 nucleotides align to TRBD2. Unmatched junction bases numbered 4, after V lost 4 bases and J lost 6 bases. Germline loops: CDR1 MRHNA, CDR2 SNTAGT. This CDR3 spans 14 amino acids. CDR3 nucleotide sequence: TGTGCCAGCAGTGGACTAGCGAGTGCCGGGGAGCTGTTTTTT. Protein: CASSGLASAGELFF.

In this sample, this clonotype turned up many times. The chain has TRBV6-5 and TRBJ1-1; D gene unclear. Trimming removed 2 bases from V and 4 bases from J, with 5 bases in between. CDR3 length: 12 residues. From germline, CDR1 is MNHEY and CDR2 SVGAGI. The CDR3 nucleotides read TGTGCCAGCAGTTACGGCCCCACTGAAGCTTTCTTT. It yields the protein CASSYGPTEAFF.

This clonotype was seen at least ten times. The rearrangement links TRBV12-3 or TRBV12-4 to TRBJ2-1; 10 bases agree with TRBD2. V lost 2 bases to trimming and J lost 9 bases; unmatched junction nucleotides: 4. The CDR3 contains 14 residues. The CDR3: CASSLLAGVGEQFF. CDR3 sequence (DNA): TGTGCCAGCAGTTTACTAGCGGGGGTTGGTGAGCAGTTCTTC.

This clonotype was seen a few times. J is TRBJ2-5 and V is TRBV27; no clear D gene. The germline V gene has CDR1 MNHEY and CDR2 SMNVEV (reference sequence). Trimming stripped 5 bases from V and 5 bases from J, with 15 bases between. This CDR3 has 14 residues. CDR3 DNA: TGTGCCAGCAGTCCCATTTGGACCGCGGAGACCCAGTACTTC. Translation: CASSPIWTAETQYF.

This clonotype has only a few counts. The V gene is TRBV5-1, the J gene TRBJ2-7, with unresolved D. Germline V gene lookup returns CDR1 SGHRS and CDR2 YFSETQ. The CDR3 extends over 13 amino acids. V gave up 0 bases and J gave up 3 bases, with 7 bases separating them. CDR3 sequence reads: CASSLAKGYEQYF. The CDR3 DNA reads TGCGCCAGCAGCTTGGCCAAGGGCTACGAGCAGTACTTC.

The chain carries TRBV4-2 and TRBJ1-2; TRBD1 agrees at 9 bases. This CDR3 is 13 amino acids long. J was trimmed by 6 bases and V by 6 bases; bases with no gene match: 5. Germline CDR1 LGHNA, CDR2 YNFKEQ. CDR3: CASSSTGGDGYTF. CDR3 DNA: TGTGCCAGCAGTAGCACAGGGGGCGATGGCTACACCTTC.

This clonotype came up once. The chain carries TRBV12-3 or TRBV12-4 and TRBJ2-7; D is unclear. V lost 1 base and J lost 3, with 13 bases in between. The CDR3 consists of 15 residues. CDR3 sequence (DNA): TGTGCCAGCAGTTTAGGCTCCCCTAGGGACTACGAGCAGTACTTC. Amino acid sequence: CASSLGSPRDYEQYF.

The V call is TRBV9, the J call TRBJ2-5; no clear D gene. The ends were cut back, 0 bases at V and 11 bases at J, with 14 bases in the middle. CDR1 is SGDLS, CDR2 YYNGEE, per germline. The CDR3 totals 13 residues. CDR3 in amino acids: CASSVGGYNEQYF. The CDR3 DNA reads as TGTGCCAGCAGCGTAGGGGGTTACAATGAGCAGTACTTC.

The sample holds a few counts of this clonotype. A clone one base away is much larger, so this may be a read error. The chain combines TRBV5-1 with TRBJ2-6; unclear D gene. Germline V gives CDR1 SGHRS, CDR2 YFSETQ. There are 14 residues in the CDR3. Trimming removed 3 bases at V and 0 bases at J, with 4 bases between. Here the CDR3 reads CASSWNSGANVLTF. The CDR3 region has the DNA TGCGCCAGCAGCTGGAACTCTGGGGCCAACGTCCTGACTTTC.

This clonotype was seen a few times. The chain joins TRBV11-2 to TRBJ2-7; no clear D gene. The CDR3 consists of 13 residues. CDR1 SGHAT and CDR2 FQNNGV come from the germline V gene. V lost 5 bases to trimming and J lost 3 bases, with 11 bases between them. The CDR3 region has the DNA TGTGCCAGCAGCCCATCAGTGAGCTACGAGCAGTACTTC. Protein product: CASSPSVSYEQYF. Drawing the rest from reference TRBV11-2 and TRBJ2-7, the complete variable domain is EAGVAQSPRYKIIEKRQSVAFWCNPISGHATLYWYQQILGQGPKLLIQFQNNGVVDDSQLPKDRFSAERLKGVDSTLKIQPAKLEDSAVYLCASSPSVSYEQYFGPGTRLTVT.

CDR3: CASSDHTQYF. The CDR3 nucleotides read TGTGCCAGCAGTGATCATACGCAGTATTTT. The genes are TRBV6-1 and TRBJ2-3; no reliable D call. V was cut by 3 bases and J by 7 bases, with 2 bases left in between. In germline, CDR1 is MNHNS, CDR2 SASEGT. This CDR3 has 10 amino acids.

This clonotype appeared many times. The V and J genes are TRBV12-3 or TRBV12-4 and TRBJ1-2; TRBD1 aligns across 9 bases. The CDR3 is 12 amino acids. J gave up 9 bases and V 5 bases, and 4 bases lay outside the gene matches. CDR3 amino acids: CASSLGQGRYTF. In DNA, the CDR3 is TGTGCCAGCAGTCTAGGACAGGGGCGCTACACCTTC.

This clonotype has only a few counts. The DNA of the CDR3 is TGCAGTGCAAGGACTAGCGGGGTAGATACGCAGTATTTT. The encoded protein is CSARTSGVDTQYF. This chain links TRBV20-1 with TRBJ2-3, with 12 bases that match TRBD2. From germline, CDR1 is DFQATT and CDR2 SNEGSKA (reference sequence). V was pared by 6 bases and J by 5 bases, with 3 bases of the junction left unmatched. The CDR3 runs to 13 residues.

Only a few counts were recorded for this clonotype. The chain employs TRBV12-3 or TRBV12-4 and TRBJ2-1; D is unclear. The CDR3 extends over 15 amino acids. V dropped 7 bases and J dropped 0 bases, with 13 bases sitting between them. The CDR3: CASTQTASSYNEQFF. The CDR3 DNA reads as TGTGCCAGCACCCAGACGGCGAGCTCCTACAATGAGCAGTTCTTC.

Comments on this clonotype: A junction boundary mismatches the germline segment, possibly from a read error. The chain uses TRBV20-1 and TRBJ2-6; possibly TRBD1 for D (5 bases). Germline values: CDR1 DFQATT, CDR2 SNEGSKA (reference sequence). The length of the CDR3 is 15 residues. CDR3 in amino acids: CSAKPAGSGANVRTF. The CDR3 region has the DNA TGCAGTGCTAAACCCGCAGGCTCTGGGGCCAACGTCCGGACTTTC.

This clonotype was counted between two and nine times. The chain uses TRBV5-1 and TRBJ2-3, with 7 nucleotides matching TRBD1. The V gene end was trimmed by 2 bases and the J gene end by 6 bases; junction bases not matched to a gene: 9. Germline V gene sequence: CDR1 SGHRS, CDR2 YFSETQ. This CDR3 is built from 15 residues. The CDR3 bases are TGCGCCAGCAGCTTAGACAGGGCCCGGACGGATACGCAGTATTTT. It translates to CASSLDRARTDTQYF. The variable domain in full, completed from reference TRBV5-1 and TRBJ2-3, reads KAGVTQTPRYLIKTRGQQVTLSCSPISGHRSVSWYQQTPGQGLQFLFEYFSETQRNKGNFPGRFSGRQFSNSRSEMNVSTLELGDSALYLCASSLDRARTDTQYFGPGTRLTVL.

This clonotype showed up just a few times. CDR3: CASSSGQGGPYEQYF. CDR3 bases: TGCGCCAGCAGCTCTGGACAGGGTGGACCCTACGAGCAGTACTTC. The chain links TRBV10-1 to TRBJ2-7; 8 nucleotides align to TRBD1. The germline gives CDR1 WNHNN, CDR2 SYGVQD (reference sequence). V shed 6 bases and J 2 bases; nucleotides not matched to a gene: 9. CDR3 length equals 15 residues.

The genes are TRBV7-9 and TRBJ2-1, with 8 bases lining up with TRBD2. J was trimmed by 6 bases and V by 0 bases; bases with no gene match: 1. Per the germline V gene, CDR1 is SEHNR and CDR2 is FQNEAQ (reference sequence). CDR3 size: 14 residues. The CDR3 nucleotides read TGTGCCAGCAGCTTAGCAGGGACTAGCAATGAGCAGTTCTTC. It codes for CASSLAGTSNEQFF.

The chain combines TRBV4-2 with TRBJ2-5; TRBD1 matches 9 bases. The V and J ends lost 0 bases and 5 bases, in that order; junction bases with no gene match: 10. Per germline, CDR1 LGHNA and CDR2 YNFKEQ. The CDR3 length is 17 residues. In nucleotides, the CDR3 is TGTGCCAGCAGCCAAGAGGGTCGGGGACAGGGAATGGAGACCCAGTACTTC. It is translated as CASSQEGRGQGMETQYF.

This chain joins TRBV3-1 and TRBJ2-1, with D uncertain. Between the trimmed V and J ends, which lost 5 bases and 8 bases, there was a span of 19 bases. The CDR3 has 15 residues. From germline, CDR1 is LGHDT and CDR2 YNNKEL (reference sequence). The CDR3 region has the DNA TGTGCCAGCAGCGAGACGGCCCTTGGAGCGCATGAGCAGTTCTTC. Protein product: CASSETALGAHEQFF.

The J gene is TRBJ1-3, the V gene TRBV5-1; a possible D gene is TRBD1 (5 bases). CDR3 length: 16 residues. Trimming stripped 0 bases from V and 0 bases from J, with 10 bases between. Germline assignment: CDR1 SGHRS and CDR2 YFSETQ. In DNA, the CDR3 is TGCGCCAGCAGCTTGGTCCAGGGTGGCTCTGGAAACACCATATATTTT. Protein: CASSLVQGGSGNTIYF.

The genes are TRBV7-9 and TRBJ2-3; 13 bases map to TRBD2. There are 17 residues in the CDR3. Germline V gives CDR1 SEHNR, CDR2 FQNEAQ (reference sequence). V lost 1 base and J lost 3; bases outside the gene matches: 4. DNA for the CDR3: TGTGCCAGCAGCTTAGGACTAGCGGGAGGAATGACAGATACGCAGTATTTT. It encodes CASSLGLAGGMTDTQYF. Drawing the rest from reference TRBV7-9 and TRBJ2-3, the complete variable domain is DTGVSQNPRHKITKRGQNVTFRCDPISEHNRLYWYRQTLGQGPEFLTYFQNEAQLEKSRLLSDRFSAERPKGSFSTLEIQRTEQGDSAMYLCASSLGLAGGMTDTQYFGPGTRLTVL.

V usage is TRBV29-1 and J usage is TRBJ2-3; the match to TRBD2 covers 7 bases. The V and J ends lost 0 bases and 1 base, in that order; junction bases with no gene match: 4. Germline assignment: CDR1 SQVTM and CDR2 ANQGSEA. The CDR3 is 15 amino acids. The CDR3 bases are TGCAGCGTTGAAGAGGTGGGGGGGGGCACAGATACGCAGTATTTT. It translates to CSVEEVGGGTDTQYF.

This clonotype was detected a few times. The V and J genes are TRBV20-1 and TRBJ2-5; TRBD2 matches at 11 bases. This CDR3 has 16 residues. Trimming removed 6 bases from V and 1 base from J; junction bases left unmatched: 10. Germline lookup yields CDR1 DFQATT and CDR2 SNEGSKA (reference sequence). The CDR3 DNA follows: TGCAGTGCGACACCCACTAGCGGGGGTGGCCAAGAGACCCAGTACTTC. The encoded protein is CSATPTSGGGQETQYF.

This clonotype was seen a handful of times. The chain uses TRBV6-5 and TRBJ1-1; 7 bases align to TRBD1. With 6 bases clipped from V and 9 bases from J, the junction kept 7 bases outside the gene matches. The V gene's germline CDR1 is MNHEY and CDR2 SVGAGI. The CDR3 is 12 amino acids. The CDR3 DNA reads TGTGCCAGCAGCCGCGACAGGGTTAAAGCTTTCTTT. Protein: CASSRDRVKAFF.